The rows below give T cell receptor beta chains drawn from one sample of a study of T cells in Graves' hyperthyroidism and ophthalmopathy. TCRdb reprocessed the multiplex PCR reads via MiXCR and lists one record per CDR3 protein. The data hold nearly 600,000 distinct CDR3 sequences, with about 15% observed a single time. The sequenced sample consisted of blood. All receptors derive from a woman younger than 45 with Graves' hyperthyroidism that later progressed to Graves' ophthalmopathy. The CDR3 runs from the conserved cysteine through the conserved F or W.

J | V | CDR3
TRBJ2-1 | TRBV20-1 | CSAGLAGDNEQFF
TRBJ2-3 | TRBV7-9 | CASSRLRVAGGGTDTQYF
TRBJ1-4 | TRBV7-9 | CASIPPGAAEKLFF
TRBJ1-1 | TRBV7-9 | CASRLRNTEAFF
TRBJ1-1 | TRBV19 | CASSIEKGAGTEAFF
TRBJ2-3 | TRBV5-1 | CASSLTSTDTQYF
TRBJ1-1 | TRBV18 | CASQPEGGVDEAFF
TRBJ2-7 | TRBV3-1 | CASSQGRTATAEQYF
TRBJ2-5 | TRBV7-9 | CASTLPPETQYF
TRBJ1-1 | TRBV12-3/TRBV12-4 | CASSLQGRNTEAFF
TRBJ2-7 | TRBV19 | CASSIDPGQGVVEQYF
TRBJ1-1 | TRBV30 | CAWVPGHGPSSLAFF
TRBJ1-2 | TRBV11-3 | CASSLDGLNGGDGYTF
TRBJ2-3 | TRBV11-3 | CASSLDGTTQVDTQYF
TRBJ1-5 | TRBV7-2 | CASSLRTGNDQPQHF
TRBJ2-7 | TRBV6-1 | CASSRTSGGAYGQYF
TRBJ2-7 | TRBV6-1 | CVSSHSLTGDYEQYF
TRBJ2-7 | TRBV20-1 | CSARGPGLAGSYEQYF
TRBJ2-1 | TRBV9 | CASSVGLAGEQFF
TRBJ2-7 | TRBV27 | CASSPRGAPDEQYF
TRBJ1-2 | TRBV28 | CASSSSTSGYTF
TRBJ2-1 | TRBV15 | CATTPARTSEGYNGQFF
TRBJ2-3 | TRBV4-3 | CASSPVGYGGRTDTQYF
TRBJ2-3 | TRBV20-1 | CSVLGGLAGGPFLTDTQYF
TRBJ2-7 | TRBV5-1 | CASSLETALGFYEQYF
TRBJ2-3 | TRBV27 | CASSQNIAGGADTQYF
TRBJ1-5 | TRBV12-3/TRBV12-4 | CASSTRAEFYSNQPQHF
TRBJ2-7 | TRBV6-1 | CASRRPDSYEQYF
TRBJ2-7 | TRBV10-3 | CAIREDSYEQYF
TRBJ1-3 | TRBV11-3 | CASSNHRDTIYF
TRBJ2-1 | TRBV7-2 | CASSLKLKQENNEQFF
TRBJ1-4 | TRBV5-1 | CASRVSGATNEKLFF
TRBJ2-3 | TRBV12-3/TRBV12-4 | CASSPTSGRPGGDTQYF
TRBJ2-3 | TRBV7-9 | CASSLGAALTDTQYF
TRBJ2-4 | TRBV25-1 | CASSGERTGKNIQYF
TRBJ2-5 | TRBV5-1 | CASSYSGPQETQYF
TRBJ1-2 | TRBV3-1 | CASSHHIDGYTF
TRBJ2-6 | TRBV5-4 | CASSLLEGGSSGANVLTF
TRBJ2-3 | TRBV12-3/TRBV12-4 | CASRSSTSGSTDTQYF
TRBJ1-2 | TRBV12-3/TRBV12-4 | CASSLGRDGVYGYTF
TRBJ2-1 | TRBV29-1 | CSAGTAGYNEQFF
TRBJ2-1 | TRBV7-9 | CASSLSGSRSYNEQFF
TRBJ2-3 | TRBV20-1 | CSAEAPRGGADTQYF
TRBJ1-3 | TRBV3-1 | CASSSGPGNTIYF
TRBJ1-1 | TRBV19 | CASRPRQDIMNTEAFF